The clone carrying this T cell receptor (beta chain) was counted between two and nine times. The sample is drawn from a study of T cells in Graves' hyperthyroidism and ophthalmopathy. Study at large: Peripheral blood was taken when the disease was first diagnosed, before any treatment began.

TCR beta CDR3 sequences were amplified from RNA transcripts. The HTBI primer set was used in a first-round RT-PCR of the TCR CDR3. Each CDR3 protein gets one entry after TCRdb re-called the multiplex PCR reads with MiXCR. The sample lists around 480,000 distinct CDR3 sequences, 13% to 15% occurring once. A lack of ophthalmopathy progression within 18 months defined stable Graves' hyperthyroidism. The CDR3 is 13 residues long. In germline, CDR1 is LGHDT, CDR2 YNNKEL (reference sequence). J was trimmed by 8 bases and V by 0 bases; bases with no gene match: 4. The V gene is TRBV3-1, the J gene TRBJ2-7; TRBD2 agrees at 7 bases. Sequencing used blood. This clonotype originated in a woman between 18 and 29 years old with Graves' hyperthyroidism. The DNA of the CDR3 is TGTGCCAGCAGCCAAGAGGGGGGGTACAAGCAGTACGTC. It encodes CASSQEGGYKQYV.